The next 8 T cell receptor beta chains were all read from a single sample in a study of cytomegalovirus exposure and HLA in healthy donors (dated 2017 in TCRdb). The library was obtained by the immunoSEQ multiplex PCR assay. For the multiplex PCR, a mixture combining 60 forward primers for TCR Vbeta segments and 13 reverse primers for TCR Jbeta segments was used. TCRdb mirrors the immuneACCESS table, restricted to in-frame sequences. Some clones are absent from its copies; in checked studies, under half trace to an unresolved V gene, and the reason for the others is unknown. The sample table lists some 270,000 clones, 75% to 90% of them with a count of one. The ten largest clonotypes hold over 0.3% of the sample. Sequenced material: PBMCs. The origin of the receptors is a girl aged 2 to 10 in good health and CMV-seronegative.

The chain is built from TRBV7-8 and TRBJ2-7; 8 bases line up with TRBD1. The CDR3 extends over 15 amino acids. The trim removed 4 bases at V and 2 bases at J, leaving 7 bases unmatched. CDR1 is SGHVS, CDR2 FQNEAQ, per germline. For the CDR3, the DNA is TGTGCCAGCAGCTCGGCCGGGACAGGTACCTACGAGCAGTACTTC. As protein: CASSSAGTGTYEQYF.

The chain couples TRBV5-4 to TRBJ1-2, with D hard to call. CDR1 is SGHNT, CDR2 YYREEE, per germline (reference sequence). V dropped 2 bases and J dropped 4 bases, with 12 bases sitting between them. The CDR3 has 14 amino acids. The chain's CDR3 is CASSFGENVYGYTF. CDR3 nucleotides: TGTGCCAGCAGCTTCGGGGAGAACGTCTATGGCTACACCTTC.

The rearrangement uses TRBV7-9 and TRBJ2-7; 8 nucleotides match TRBD1. With V trimmed by 5 bases and J by 2 bases, 14 bases remained unmatched. The CDR3 covers 17 residues. CDR1 SEHNR and CDR2 FQNEAQ come from the germline V gene (reference sequence). CDR3 sequence reads: CASSQPLPGTGPYEQYF. In nucleotides, the CDR3 is TGTGCCAGCAGCCAGCCTCTCCCGGGGACAGGCCCCTACGAGCAGTACTTC. Filled out from reference TRBV7-9 and TRBJ2-7, the complete variable domain reads DTGVSQNPRHKITKRGQNVTFRCDPISEHNRLYWYRQTLGQGPEFLTYFQNEAQLEKSRLLSDRFSAERPKGSFSTLEIQRTEQGDSAMYLCASSQPLPGTGPYEQYFGPGTRLTVT.

This clone was found a few times. The same CDR3 can be traced to other DNA sequences in this sample. The chain has TRBV19 and TRBJ1-5; 9 bases are shared with TRBD1. In germline, CDR1 is LNHDA, CDR2 SQIVND (reference sequence). CDR3 length: 14 residues. V gave up 6 bases and J gave up 4 bases; unmatched junction bases: 4. This CDR3 is CASSPDRGNQPQHF. The CDR3 bases are TGTGCCAGTAGCCCGGACAGGGGAAATCAGCCCCAGCATTTT.

This clone was seen a handful of times. This chain joins TRBV7-6 and TRBJ2-7, with 8 positions matching TRBD1. This CDR3 region has 16 residues. V lost 1 base and J lost 3; bases outside the gene matches: 8. The germline V gene encodes CDR1 SGHVS and CDR2 FNYEAQ. The CDR3 loop reads CASSLGRETGDYEQYF. CDR3 bases: TGTGCCAGCAGCTTAGGCCGGGAGACAGGGGACTACGAGCAGTACTTC.

The chain recombines TRBV14 with TRBJ2-3; 9 bases line up with TRBD2. From germline, CDR1 is SGHDN and CDR2 FVKESK. Trimming at V came to 0 bases and at J to 2 bases, leaving 3 bases not matched to a gene. This CDR3 has 16 amino acids. The CDR3 protein is CASSQESGRHTDTQYF. The CDR3 nucleotides read TGTGCCAGCAGCCAAGAAAGCGGGAGGCACACAGATACGCAGTATTTT.

The V gene is TRBV2, the J gene TRBJ1-2, with 11 bases identical to TRBD1. The CDR3 is made up of 17 amino acids. CDR1 and CDR2 (germline): SNHLY, FYNNEI. V lost 4 bases, J lost 3 bases, and 10 bases stayed unmatched. The CDR3 DNA is TGTGCCAGCAGTGTCCGGGACAGGGGGGGGGCCTACTATGGCTACACCTTC. Encoded protein: CASSVRDRGGAYYGYTF.

The CDR3 reads CASSLASRGRTSSYEQYF. CDR3 nucleotides: TGTGCCAGCAGCTTAGCGAGTAGGGGAAGGACTAGCTCCTACGAGCAGTACTTC. The V and J genes are TRBV7-2 and TRBJ2-7; 7 bases match TRBD2. The CDR3 runs to 18 residues. The V and J ends lost 0 bases and 0 bases, in that order; junction bases with no gene match: 11. The germline gives CDR1 SGHTA, CDR2 FQGNSA.